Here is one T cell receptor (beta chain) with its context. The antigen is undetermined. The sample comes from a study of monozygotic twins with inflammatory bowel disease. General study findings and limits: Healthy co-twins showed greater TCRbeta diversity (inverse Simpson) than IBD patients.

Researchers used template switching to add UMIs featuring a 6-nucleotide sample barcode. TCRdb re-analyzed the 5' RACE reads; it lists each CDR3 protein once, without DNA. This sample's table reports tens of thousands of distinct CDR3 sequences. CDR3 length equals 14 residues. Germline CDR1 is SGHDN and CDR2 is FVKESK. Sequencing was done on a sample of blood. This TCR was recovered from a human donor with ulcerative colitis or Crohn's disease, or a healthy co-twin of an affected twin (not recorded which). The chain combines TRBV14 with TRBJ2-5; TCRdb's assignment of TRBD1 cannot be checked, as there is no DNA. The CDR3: CASSQVTGEGTQYF.